The following is a T cell receptor (beta chain) sequence with its context. Its matching antigen is unknown. Method: immunoSEQ multiplex PCR; TCRdb's copy keeps in-frame clones and lacks some. Of 11,000 to 15,000 clones listed, 77% are singletons. The data were obtained in a study of graft-versus-host responses after intestinal transplantation. Whole-study results and caveats: When patients had graft-donor T cell macrochimerism, their allografts held high graft-versus-host to host-versus-graft clonal ratios. Researchers found GvH clones in recipient marrow, and some showed up first in ileum or blood. HvG clone declines early post-transplant were associated with peak circulating GvH levels.

Processing of graft tissue released intraepithelial and lamina propria lymphocytes. This sequence was found in a human patient who received an intestinal transplant, so some T cells may come from the graft donor. The sequencing used ileum tissue, collected just under 28 days after intestinal transplant.

In nucleotides, the CDR3 is TGTGCCAGCAGCCAAGGGGGGCATCAGCCCCAGCATTTT. It encodes CASSQGGHQPQHF. The chain uses TRBV14 and TRBJ1-5; TRBD1 might be the D (6 bases). The V end was cut by 1 base, the J end by 5 bases, with 6 bases between. CDR3 length: 13 residues. Germline assignment: CDR1 SGHDN and CDR2 FVKESK.